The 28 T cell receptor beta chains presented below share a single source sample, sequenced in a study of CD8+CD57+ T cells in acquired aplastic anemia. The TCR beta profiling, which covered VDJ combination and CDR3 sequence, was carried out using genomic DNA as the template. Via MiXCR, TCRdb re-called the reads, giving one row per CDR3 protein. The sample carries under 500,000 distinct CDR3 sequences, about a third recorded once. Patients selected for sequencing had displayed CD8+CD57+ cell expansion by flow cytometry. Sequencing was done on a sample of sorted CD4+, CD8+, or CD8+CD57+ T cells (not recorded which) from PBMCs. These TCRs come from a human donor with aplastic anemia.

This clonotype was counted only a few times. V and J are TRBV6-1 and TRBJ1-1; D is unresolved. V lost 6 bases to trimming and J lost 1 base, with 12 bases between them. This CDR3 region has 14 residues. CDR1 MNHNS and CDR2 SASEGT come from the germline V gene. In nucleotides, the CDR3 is TGTGCCAGCAGGGGAACGTTATCGAACACTGAAGCTTTCTTT. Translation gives CASRGTLSNTEAFF.

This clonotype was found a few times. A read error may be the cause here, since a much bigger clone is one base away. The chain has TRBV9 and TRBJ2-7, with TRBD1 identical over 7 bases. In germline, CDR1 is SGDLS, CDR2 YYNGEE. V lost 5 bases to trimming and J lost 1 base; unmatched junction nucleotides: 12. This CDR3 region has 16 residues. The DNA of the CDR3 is TGTGCCAGCAGTGCAGGGACAGAGATTTCATCCTACGAGCAGTACTTC. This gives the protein CASSAGTEISSYEQYF.

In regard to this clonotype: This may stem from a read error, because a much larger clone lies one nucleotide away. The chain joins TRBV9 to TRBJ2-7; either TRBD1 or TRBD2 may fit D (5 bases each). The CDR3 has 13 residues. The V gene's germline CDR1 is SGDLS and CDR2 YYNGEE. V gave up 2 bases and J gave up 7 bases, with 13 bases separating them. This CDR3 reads CASSVGTHNEQYF. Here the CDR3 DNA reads TGTGCCAGCAGCGTTGGGACGCACAATGAGCAGTACTTC.

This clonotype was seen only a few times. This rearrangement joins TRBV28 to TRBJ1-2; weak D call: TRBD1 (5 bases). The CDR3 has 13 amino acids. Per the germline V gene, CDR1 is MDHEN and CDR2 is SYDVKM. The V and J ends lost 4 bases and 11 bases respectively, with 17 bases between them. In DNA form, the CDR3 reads TGTGCCAGCAGTTCGACGTCCGTCGGGGGATACACCTTC. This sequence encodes CASSSTSVGGYTF.

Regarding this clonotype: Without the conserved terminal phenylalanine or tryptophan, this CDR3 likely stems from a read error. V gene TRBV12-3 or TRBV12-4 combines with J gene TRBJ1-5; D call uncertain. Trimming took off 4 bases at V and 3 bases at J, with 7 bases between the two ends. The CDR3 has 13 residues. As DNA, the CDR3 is TGTGCCAGCAGTTCGAGAATCAATCAGCCCCAGCATCTT. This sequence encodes CASSSRINQPQHL.

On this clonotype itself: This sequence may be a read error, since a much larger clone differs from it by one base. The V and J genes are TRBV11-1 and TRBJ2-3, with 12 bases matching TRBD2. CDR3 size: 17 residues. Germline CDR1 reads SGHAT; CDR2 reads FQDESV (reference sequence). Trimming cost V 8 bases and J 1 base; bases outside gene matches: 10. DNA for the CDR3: TGTGCCAGCGGCCCGCTAGCGGGGGGGCGGGGCACAGATACGCAGTATTTT. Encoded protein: CASGPLAGGRGTDTQYF.

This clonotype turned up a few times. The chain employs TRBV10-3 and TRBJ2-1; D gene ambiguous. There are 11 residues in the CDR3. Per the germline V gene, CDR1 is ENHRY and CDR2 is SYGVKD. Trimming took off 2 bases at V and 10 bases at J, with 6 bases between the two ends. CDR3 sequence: CAISETNEQFF. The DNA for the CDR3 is TGTGCCATCAGTGAGACAAACGAGCAGTTCTTC.

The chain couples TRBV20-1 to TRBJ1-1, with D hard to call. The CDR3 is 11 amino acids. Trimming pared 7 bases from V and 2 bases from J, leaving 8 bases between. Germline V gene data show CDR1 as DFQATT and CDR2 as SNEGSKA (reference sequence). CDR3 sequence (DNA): TGCAGTGAAAATATTAACACTGAAGCTTTCTTT. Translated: CSENINTEAFF.

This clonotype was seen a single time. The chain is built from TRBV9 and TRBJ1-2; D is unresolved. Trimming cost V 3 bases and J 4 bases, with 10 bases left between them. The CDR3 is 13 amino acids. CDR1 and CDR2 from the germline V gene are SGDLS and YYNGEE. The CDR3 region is CASSDMKGYGYTF. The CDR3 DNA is TGTGCCAGCAGCGACATGAAGGGCTATGGCTACACCTTC. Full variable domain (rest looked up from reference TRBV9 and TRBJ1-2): DSGVTQTPKHLITATGQRVTLRCSPRSGDLSVYWYQQSLDQGLQFLIQYYNGEERAKGNILERFSAQQFPDLHSELNLSSLELGDSALYFCASSDMKGYGYTFGSGTRLTVV.

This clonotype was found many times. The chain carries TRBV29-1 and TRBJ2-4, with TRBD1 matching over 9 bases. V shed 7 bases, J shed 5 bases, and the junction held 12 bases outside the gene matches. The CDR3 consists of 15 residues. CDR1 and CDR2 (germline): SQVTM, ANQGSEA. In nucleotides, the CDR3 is TGCAGCGGGGTCCGGGACAGGGATCCCCAAAACATTCAGTACTTC. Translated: CSGVRDRDPQNIQYF.

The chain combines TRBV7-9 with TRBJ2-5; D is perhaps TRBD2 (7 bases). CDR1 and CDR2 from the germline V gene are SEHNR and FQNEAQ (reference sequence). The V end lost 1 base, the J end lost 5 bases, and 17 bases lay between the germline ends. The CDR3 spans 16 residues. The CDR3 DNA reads TGTGCCAGCAGCTTAGAATTGGCGGGGGCGAGGGAGACCCAGTACTTC. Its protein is CASSLELAGARETQYF.

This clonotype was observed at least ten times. The CDR3 DNA follows: TGCAGTGCTCGCCAGCCGGGACAGGTTTTATCCCTCCACTTT. This encodes CSARQPGQVLSLHF. The V and J genes are TRBV20-1 and TRBJ1-6, with 8 positions matching TRBD1. The CDR3 has 14 amino acids. Per germline, CDR1 DFQATT and CDR2 SNEGSKA (reference sequence). Losses at the gene ends were 5 bases for V and 14 bases for J; bases not matched to a gene: 14.

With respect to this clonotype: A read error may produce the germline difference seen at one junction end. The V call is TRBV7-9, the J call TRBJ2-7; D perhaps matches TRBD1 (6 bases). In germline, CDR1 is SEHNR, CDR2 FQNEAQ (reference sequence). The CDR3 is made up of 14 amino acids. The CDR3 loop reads CPSSLSQGSYEQYF. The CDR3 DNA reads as TGTCCCAGCAGCTTATCGCAGGGGTCCTACGAGCAGTACTTC.

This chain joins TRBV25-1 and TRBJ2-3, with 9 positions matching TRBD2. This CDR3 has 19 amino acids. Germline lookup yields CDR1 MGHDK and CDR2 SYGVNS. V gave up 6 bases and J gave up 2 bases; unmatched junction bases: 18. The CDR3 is CASSLGLARGPWFTDTQYF. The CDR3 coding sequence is TGTGCCAGCAGCTTAGGACTAGCGAGGGGGCCGTGGTTCACAGATACGCAGTATTTT.

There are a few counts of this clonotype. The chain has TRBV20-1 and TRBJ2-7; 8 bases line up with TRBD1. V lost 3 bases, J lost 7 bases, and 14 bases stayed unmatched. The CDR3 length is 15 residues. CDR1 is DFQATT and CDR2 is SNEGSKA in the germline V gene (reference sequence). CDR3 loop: CSASQTGVFIGEQYF. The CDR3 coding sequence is TGCAGTGCTAGCCAGACAGGGGTGTTTATTGGGGAGCAGTACTTC.

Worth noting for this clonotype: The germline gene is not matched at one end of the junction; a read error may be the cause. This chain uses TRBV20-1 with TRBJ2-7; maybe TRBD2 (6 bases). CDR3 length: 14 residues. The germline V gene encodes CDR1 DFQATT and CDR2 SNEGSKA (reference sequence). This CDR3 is CSASWAGYPYGQYF. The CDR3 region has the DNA TGCAGTGCTAGTTGGGCGGGATACCCCTACGGGCAGTACTTC.

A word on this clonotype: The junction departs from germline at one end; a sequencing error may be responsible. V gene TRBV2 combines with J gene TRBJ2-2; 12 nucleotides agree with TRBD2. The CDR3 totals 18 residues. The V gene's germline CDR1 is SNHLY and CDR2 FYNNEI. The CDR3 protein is CASTPASGGVANSGELFF. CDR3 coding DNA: TGTGCCAGCACCCCTGCTAGCGGGGGGGTGGCGAACTCCGGGGAGCTGTTTTTT.

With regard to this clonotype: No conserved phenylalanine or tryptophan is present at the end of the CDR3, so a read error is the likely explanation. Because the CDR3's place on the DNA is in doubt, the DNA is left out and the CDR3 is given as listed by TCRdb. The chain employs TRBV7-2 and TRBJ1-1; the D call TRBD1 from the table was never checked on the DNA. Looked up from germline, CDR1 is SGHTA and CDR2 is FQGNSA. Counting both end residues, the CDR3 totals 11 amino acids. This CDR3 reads CASSPRGDYNY.

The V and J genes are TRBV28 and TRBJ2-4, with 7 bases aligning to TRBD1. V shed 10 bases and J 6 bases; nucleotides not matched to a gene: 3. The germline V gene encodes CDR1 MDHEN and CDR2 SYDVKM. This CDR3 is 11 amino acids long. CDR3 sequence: CAIRQGNIQYF. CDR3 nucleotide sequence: TGTGCCATCCGACAGGGAAACATTCAGTACTTC.

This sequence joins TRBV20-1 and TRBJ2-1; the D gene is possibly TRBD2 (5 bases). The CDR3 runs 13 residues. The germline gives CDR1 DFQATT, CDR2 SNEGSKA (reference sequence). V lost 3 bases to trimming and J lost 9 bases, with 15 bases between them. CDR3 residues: CSASSEATLEQFF. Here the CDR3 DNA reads TGCAGTGCTAGCTCGGAGGCCACTCTTGAGCAGTTCTTC.

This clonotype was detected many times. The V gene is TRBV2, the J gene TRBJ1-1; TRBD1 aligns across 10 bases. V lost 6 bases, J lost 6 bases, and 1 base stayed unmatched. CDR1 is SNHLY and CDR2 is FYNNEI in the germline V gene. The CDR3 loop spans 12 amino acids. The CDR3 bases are TGTGCCAGCAGGGGACAGGGGCCTGAAGCTTTCTTT. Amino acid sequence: CASRGQGPEAFF.

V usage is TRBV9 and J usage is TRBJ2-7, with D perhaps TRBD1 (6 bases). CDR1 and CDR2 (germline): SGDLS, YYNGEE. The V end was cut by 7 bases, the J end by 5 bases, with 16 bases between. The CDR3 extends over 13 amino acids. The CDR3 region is CASSPGAGNEQYF. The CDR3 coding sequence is TGTGCCAGCTCACCAGGGGCAGGGAACGAGCAGTACTTC.

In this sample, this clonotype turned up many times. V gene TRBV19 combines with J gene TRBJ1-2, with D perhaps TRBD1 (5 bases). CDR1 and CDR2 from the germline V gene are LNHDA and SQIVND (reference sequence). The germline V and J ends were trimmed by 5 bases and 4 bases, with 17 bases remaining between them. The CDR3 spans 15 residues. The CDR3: CASSVRQTVGYGYTF. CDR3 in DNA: TGTGCCAGTAGTGTAAGACAGACAGTTGGCTATGGCTACACCTTC.

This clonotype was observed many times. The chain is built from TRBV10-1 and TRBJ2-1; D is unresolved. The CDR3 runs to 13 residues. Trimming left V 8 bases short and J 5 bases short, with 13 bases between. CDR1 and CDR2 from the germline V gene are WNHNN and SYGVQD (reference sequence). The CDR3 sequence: CASEDPNDNEQFF. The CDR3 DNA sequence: TGCGCCAGCGAAGACCCCAACGACAATGAGCAGTTCTTC.

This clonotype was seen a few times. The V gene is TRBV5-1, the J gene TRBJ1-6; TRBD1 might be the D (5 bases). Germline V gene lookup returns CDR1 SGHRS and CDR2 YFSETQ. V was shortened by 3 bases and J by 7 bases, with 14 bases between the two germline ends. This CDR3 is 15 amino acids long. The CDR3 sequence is CASSSSGKPNSPLHF. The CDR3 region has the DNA TGCGCCAGCAGCTCATCAGGGAAACCCAATTCACCCCTCCACTTT.

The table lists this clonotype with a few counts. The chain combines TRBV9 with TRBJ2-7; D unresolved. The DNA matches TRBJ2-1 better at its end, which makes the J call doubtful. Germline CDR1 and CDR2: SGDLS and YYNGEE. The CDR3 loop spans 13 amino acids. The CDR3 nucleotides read TGTGCCAGCAGCGGGGAAACTAACAATGAGCAGTTCTTC. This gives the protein CASSGETNNEQFF.

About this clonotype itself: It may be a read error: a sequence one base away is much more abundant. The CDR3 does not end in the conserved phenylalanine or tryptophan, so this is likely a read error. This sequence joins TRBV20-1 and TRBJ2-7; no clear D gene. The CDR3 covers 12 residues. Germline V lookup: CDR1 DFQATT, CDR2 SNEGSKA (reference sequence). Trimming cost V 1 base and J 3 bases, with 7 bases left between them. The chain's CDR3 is CSARGRNYEQYL. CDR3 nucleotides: TGCAGTGCTAGAGGACGGAACTACGAGCAGTACCTC.

CDR3: CSVEGLAGPQETQYF. Here the CDR3 DNA reads TGCAGCGTTGAAGGACTAGCGGGGCCACAAGAGACCCAGTACTTC. This chain connects TRBV29-1 to TRBJ2-5, with 11 bases identical to TRBD2. The CDR3 runs 15 residues. Per the germline V gene, CDR1 is SQVTM and CDR2 is ANQGSEA. With 1 base clipped from V and 2 bases from J, the junction kept 3 bases outside the gene matches. Full variable domain (missing parts from reference TRBV29-1 and TRBJ2-5): SAVISQKPSRDICQRGTSLTIQCQVDSQVTMMFWYRQQPGQSLTLIATANQGSEATYESGFVIDKFPISRPNLTFSTLTVSNMSPEDSSIYLCSVEGLAGPQETQYFGPGTRLLVL.